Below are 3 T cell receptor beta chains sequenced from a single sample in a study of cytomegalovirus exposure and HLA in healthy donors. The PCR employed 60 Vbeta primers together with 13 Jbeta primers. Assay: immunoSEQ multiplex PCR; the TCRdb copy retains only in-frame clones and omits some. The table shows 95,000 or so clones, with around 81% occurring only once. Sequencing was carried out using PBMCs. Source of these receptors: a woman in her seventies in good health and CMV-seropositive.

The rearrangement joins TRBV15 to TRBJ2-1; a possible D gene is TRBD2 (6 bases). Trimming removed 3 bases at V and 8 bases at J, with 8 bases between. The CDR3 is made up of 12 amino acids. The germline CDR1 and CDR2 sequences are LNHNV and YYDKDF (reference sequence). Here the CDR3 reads CATSRGGDEQFF. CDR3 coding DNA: TGTGCCACCAGCAGGGGGGGAGATGAGCAGTTCTTC.

CDR3 nucleotide sequence: TGTGCCAGCAGTTACGGAGGGCTAGCGGGAGCAGCGCAGTATTTT. Translation gives CASSYGGLAGAAQYF. The J gene is TRBJ2-3, the V gene TRBV6-5, with 10 bases lining up with TRBD2. The CDR3 consists of 15 residues. Unmatched junction bases numbered 9, after V lost 2 bases and J lost 10 bases. Germline values: CDR1 MNHEY, CDR2 SVGAGI.

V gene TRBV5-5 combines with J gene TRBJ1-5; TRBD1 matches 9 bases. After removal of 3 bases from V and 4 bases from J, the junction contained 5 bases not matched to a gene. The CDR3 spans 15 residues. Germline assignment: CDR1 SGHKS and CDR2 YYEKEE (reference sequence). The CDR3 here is CASSSWTGANQPQHF. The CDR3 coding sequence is TGTGCCAGCAGCTCATGGACAGGGGCAAATCAGCCCCAGCATTTT.